Sequencing of this TCR beta chain was carried out in a study of Ad26.COV2.S vaccination and SARS-CoV-2 variants. In the study overall: The donor belonged to the COV1001 Ad26.COV2.S trial arm.

Treatment defined: around 19 received Ad26.COV2.S at low or high dose, single or two shots; several received placebo; per-sample allocation not given. Sampling happened 63 days after the first vaccine or placebo injection. This Boston cohort included adults aged 18-55 years. The CDR3 extends over 16 amino acids. Germline V gene data show CDR1 as SGHTA and CDR2 as FQGNSA. Trimming removed 5 bases from V and 0 bases from J; junction bases left unmatched: 4. Turning to this clone: This CDR3 is also generated by other DNA sequences in the sample.

This table comes from immunoSEQ multiplex PCR, and its TCRdb copy is limited to in-frame clones, with some not included. Of some 250,000 clones in the sample, 88% were seen once. The TCR originated in a person between 18 and 59 years old who received the Ad26.COV2.S COVID-19 vaccine or a placebo. The chain recombines TRBV7-2 with TRBJ2-6; TRBD1 aligns across 7 bases. This sample comprised peripheral blood, obtained in a trial of Ad26.COV2.S vaccine versus placebo. The CDR3 DNA reads TGTGCCAGCAGCCCCAGGACAGGCTCTGGGGCCAACGTCCTGACTTTC. It yields the protein CASSPRTGSGANVLTF.